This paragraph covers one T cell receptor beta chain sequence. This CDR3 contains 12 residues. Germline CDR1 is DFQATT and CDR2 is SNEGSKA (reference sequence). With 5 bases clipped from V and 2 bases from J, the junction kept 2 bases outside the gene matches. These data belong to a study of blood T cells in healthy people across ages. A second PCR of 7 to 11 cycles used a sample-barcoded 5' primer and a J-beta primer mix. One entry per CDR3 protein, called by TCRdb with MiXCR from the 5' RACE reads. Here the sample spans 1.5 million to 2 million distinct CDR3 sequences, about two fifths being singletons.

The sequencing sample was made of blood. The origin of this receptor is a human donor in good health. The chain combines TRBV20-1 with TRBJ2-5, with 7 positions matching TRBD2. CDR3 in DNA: TGCAGTGCTGGGGACTATCAAGAGACCCAGTACTTC. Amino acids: CSAGDYQETQYF.